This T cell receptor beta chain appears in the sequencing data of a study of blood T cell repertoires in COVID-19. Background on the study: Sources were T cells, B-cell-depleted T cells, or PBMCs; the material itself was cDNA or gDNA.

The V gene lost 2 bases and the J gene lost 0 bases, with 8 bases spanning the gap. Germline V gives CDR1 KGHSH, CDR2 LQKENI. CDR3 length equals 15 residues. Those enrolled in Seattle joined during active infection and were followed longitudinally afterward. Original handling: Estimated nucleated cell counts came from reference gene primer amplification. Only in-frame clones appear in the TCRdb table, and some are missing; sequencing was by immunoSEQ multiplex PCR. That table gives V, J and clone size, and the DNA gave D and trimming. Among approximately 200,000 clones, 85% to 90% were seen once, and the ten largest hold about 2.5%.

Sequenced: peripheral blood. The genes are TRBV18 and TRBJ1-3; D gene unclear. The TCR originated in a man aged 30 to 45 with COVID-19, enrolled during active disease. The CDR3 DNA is TGTGCCAGCTCACCAGGTCCAGGCTCTGGAAACACCATATATTTT. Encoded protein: CASSPGPGSGNTIYF.